The clone carrying this T cell receptor (beta chain) was observed many times. Its target is not known. The record originates from a study of prognosis after radiotherapy for stage I lung cancer. Background on the study: The study enrolled approximately 12 men and over five women as patients, aged roughly 53 to 85 with a median of 74.5 years. Several patients developed distant metastases (median 7 months) after radiotherapy; 15 showed no significant progression.

Starting from genomic DNA, TCR beta CDR3 was amplified through two-round multiplex PCR. Primers specific to each TRBV and TRBJ gene were used in first-round PCR. TCRdb recomputed calls from the multiplex PCR reads with MiXCR, one row per CDR3 protein. The table includes about 15,000 distinct CDR3 sequences, around 31% detected once. The CDR3 loop spans 12 amino acids. The germline V gene encodes CDR1 MNHNS and CDR2 SASEGT. The germline V and J ends were trimmed by 8 bases and 3 bases, with 9 bases remaining between them. General observations from the study: Lower post-radiation Shannon entropy was seen in patients who went on to develop distant metastases. There was no determination made of whether the expanded TCR clones were tumor-specific.

This TCR was sampled from a donor over 45 with non-small cell lung cancer. Specimen: PBMCs, collected before or after stereotactic body radiation therapy (not recorded which). The chain uses TRBV6-1 and TRBJ2-3; tentatively, D is TRBD1 (6 bases). CDR3 loop: CASGQGTDTQYF. The CDR3 nucleotides are TGTGCCAGCGGGCAGGGGACAGATACGCAGTATTTT.